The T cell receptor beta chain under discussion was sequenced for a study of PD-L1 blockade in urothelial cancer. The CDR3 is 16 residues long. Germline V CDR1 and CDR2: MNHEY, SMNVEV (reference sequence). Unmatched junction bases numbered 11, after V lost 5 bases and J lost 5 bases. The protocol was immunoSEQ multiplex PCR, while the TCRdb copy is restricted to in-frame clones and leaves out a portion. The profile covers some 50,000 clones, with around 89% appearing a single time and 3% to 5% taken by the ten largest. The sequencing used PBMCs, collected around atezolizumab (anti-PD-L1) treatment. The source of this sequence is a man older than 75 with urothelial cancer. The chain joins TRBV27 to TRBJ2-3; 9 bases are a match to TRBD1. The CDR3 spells CASSSPGTGSIDTQYF. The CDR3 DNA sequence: TGTGCCAGCAGTAGCCCCGGGACAGGGTCGATAGATACGCAGTATTTT.